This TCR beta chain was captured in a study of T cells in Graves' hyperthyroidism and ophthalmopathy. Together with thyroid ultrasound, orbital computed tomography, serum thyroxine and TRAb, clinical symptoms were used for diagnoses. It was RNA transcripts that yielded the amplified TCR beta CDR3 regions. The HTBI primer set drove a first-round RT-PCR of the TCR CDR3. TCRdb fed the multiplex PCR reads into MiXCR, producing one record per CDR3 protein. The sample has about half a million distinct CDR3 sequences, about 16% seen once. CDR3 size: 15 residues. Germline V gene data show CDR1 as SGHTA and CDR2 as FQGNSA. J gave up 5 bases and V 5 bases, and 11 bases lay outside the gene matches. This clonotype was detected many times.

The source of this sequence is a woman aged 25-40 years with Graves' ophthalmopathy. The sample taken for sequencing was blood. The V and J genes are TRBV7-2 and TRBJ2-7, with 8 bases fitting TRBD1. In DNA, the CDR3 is TGTGCCAGCAGCCTCCCCCCCAGGGGGCGCGACGAGCAGTACTTC. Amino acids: CASSLPPRGRDEQYF. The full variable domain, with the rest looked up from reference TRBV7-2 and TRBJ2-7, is GAGVSQSPSNKVTEKGKDVELRCDPISGHTALYWYRQSLGQGLEFLIYFQGNSAPDKSGLPSDRFSAERTGGSVSTLTIQRTQQEDSAVYLCASSLPPRGRDEQYFGPGTRLTVT.